This TCR beta chain was observed in a study of T-cell memory formation after mild COVID-19 (dated by TCRdb to the early 2020s). In terms of the full investigation: TCR sequence clusters from the two donors were largely donor specific. In a couple of donors, T-cell clones that expanded and contracted after mild COVID-19 were tracked by sequencing TCRalpha and TCRbeta repertoires over time. The cohort comprised two young, previously healthy adult volunteers, one female and one male. Paper-wide results and their limitations: Only a couple of mild cases were covered in the study, and larger cohorts including severe cases with pre-infection samples were considered necessary. The detection of some responding clones in pre-infection memory suggests that pre-existing cross-reactive memory T cells joined the SARS-CoV-2 response. Contracting CD4+ clones were located mainly in the CM and EM memory subsets, whereas CD8+ clones were found to be enriched in EMRA. SARS-CoV-2 specificity of the second-wave clones peaking on day 37 was not confirmed. Clones contracting from day 15 to 85 had balanced CD4/CD8 phenotypes, while a second wave expanding from day 15 to 37 was biased towards CD4+.

CDR3 length: 12 amino acids, cysteine to phenylalanine. Only the CDR3 DNA stays, 36 bases, in frame from base 1. CDR1 SGHDT and CDR2 YYEEEE are derived from the germline V gene. V was cut back by 6 bases and J by 7 bases, leaving a gap of 13 bases between them. PBMCs were isolated by Ficoll-Paque density gradient centrifugation. Sequencer: Illumina NovaSeq 6000. TCRalpha and TCRbeta cDNA libraries were built by 5'RACE with constant-segment primers, adding sample barcodes and unique molecular identifiers. RNA was extracted from every sample with Trizol reagent. The libraries were amplified in two PCR steps, and the second step added a second sample barcode and Illumina TruSeq adapters. Libraries were sequenced on an Illumina NovaSeq with 2 x 150 bp paired-end reads. Turning to the authors' computational methods: The reads were demultiplexed and collapsed into UMI-guided consensus sequences using migec v1.2.7. Using mixcr v2.1.11, UMI consensuses were aligned to TRA and TRB V and J templates and then assembled into clonotypes. A clonotype was counted as expanded or contracted only if both edgeR and NoisET called the change significant, with noise models trained on biological replicates. For edgeR calls, the cutoffs were a false discovery rate-adjusted p below 0.01 and a log2 fold-change threshold of 1. As an exploratory analysis of dynamics, max-normalized trajectories of the 1000 most abundant clonotypes were examined with PCA combined with hierarchical clustering. Separately sequenced CD4+ and CD8+ repertoires were used to assign the CD4 or CD8 phenotype of responding clones. The public reads were reprocessed in TCRdb via fastp at Q25 and MiXCR, keeping in-frame beta chains. Rows merge per CDR3 protein into single entries with the most common DNA and genes. For this entry, the V and J calls and clone size follow TCRdb and not the study's own pipeline. This sample is represented by about 180,000 distinct CDR3 sequences; 15% to 20% of them were singletons. The ten top clones hold approximately 4% of the sample.

Worth noting for this clonotype: Its antigen specificity is not known. Base quality data are lacking; no much larger clone is found one base away.

Sequenced sample: PBMCs or a T cell subset sorted from them (not recorded which). The rearrangement combines TRBV5-6 with TRBJ1-2, and the D gene may be TRBD1, 6 bases matching. This clonotype was obtained from a young man who had mild COVID-19 (a few samples of this study predate the infection). The sample titles of this study are shuffled in the database, so cell type and time point are left out; the donor was told from shared clones. The base sequence is TGTGCCAGCAACACAGGGTCTGGTGGCTACACCTTC. Its coded protein is CASNTGSGGYTF.